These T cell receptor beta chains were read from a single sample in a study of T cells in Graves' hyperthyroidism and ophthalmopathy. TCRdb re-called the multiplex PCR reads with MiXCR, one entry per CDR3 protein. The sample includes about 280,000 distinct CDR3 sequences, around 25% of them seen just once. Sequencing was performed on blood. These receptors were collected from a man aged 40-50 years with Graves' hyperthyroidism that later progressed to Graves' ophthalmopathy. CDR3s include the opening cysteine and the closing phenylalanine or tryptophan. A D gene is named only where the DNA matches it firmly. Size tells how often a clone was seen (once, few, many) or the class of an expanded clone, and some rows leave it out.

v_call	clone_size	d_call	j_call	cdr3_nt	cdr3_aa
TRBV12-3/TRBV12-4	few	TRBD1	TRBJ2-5	TGTGCCAGCAGTCCACAGGGGGACGTAGAGACCCAGTACTTC	CASSPQGDVETQYF
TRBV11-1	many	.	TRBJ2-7	TGTGCCAGCAGCTTGGTGGGACCCCAGTACTTC	CASSLVGPQYF
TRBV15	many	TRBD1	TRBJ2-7	TGTGCCACCAGCAGAGAACAGGGAGAGGGGGCATACGAGCAGTACTTC	CATSREQGEGAYEQYF
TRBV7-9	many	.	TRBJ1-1	TGTGCCAGCAGCTTAGCGCATCCCACTACTGAAGCTTTCTTT	CASSLAHPTTEAFF
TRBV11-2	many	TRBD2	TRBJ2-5	TGTGCCAGCAGCTTAGGAGGGCTAGCGGGATGGCGAGAGACCCAGTACTTC	CASSLGGLAGWRETQYF
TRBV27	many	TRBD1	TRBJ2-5	TGTGCCAGCAGTTTAAACAGGGGGCGGGAGACCCAGTACTTC	CASSLNRGRETQYF
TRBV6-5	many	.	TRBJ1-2	TGTGCCAGCAGACCCGGGACGAGTAACTATGGCTACACCTTC	CASRPGTSNYGYTF
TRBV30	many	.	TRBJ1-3	TGTGCCTGGAGTGTACGAGGGATCGGAAACACCATATATTTT	CAWSVRGIGNTIYF
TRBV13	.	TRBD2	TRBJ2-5	TGTGCCAGCAGCCGCGGGACTAGCGGGATAAAAGAGACCCAGTACTTC	CASSRGTSGIKETQYF
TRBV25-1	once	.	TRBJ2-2	TGTGCCAGCAGTGAATGGGAGCACGGGGAGCTGTTTTTT	CASSEWEHGELFF
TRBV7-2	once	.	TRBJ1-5	TGTGCCAGCAGCCAAGAACAGTATAGCAATCAGCCCCAGCATTTT	CASSQEQYSNQPQHF
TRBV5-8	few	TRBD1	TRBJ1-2	TGTGCCAGCAGCCAACAGGGGGCTCGAGGCTATGGCTACACCTTC	CASSQQGARGYGYTF
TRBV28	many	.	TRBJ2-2	TGTGCCAGCAGTCTGTCTAGCCGCCACGGGGAGCTGTTTTTT	CASSLSSRHGELFF
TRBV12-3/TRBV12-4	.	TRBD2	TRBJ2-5	TGTGCCAGCAGTCTAAAAGCGGGAGTGGAGACCCAGTACTTC	CASSLKAGVETQYF
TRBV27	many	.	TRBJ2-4	TGTGCCAGCAGTCCCCTTCTGGACAACATTCAGTACTTC	CASSPLLDNIQYF
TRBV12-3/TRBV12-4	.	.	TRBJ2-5	TGTGCCAGCGGGCCCCACCAAGAGACCCAGTACTTC	CASGPHQETQYF
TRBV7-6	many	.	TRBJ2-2	TGTGCCAGCAGCTTAGGGCCAGCGGCCGGGGAGCTGTTTTTT	CASSLGPAAGELFF
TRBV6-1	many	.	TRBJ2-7	TGTGCCAGCAGGGACGTTCGCTACGAGCAGTACTTC	CASRDVRYEQYF
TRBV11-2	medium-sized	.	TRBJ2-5	TGTGCCAGCAGCTTAGAGTGGGAAGAGACCCAGTACTTC	CASSLEWEETQYF
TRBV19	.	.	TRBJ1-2	TGTGCCAGTAGTATAGGGCCATCCGAACCCAACTATGGCTACACCTTC	CASSIGPSEPNYGYTF
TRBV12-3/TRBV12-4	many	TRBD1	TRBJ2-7	TGTGCCAGCAGGATATTAACAGGGGGAGGCGAGCAGTACTTC	CASRILTGGGEQYF
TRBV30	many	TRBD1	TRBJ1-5	TGTGCCTGGAGGGAACGGACAGGGGTAGATCAGCCCCAGCATTTT	CAWRERTGVDQPQHF
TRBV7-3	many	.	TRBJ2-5	TGTGCCAGCAGCTTAACGGATTCAGAGACCCAGTACTTC	CASSLTDSETQYF
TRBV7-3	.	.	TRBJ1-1	TGTGCCAGCAGCTTAGGGGACTCGTCGGCTGGAGCTTTCTTT	CASSLGDSSAGAFF
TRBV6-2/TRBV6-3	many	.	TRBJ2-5	TGTGCCAGCACCCTAAGCCGGGAGTATGAGACCCAGTACTTC	CASTLSREYETQYF
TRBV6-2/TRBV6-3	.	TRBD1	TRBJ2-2	TGTGCCAGCACCAACGACAGGGGGCCCACCGGGGAGCTGTTTTTT	CASTNDRGPTGELFF
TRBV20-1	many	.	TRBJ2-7	TGCAGTGCTAGAGAGCGGTACAAGGCGGGGGAGCAGTACTTC	CSARERYKAGEQYF
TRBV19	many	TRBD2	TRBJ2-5	TGTGCCAGTAGTAGTAGGAGCGGGAGGGGGGAGACCCAGTACTTC	CASSSRSGRGETQYF
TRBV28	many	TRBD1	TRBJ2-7	TGTGCCAGCAGTGCTGCCGGGACAGCTGCCTACGAGCAGTACTTC	CASSAAGTAAYEQYF
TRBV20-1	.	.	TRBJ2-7	TGCAGTGCCAGGGCAGGGAGCTTAGGGCAGTACTTC	CSARAGSLGQYF
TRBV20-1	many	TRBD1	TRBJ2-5	TGCAGTGCTAGAGACCAAGGACAGGGAAAGACCCAGTACTTC	CSARDQGQGKTQYF
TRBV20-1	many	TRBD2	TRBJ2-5	TGCAGTGCTAGGGAAGCTAGCGGGACGGTGGTGGAGACCCAGTACTTC	CSAREASGTVVETQYF
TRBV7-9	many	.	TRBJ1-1	TGTGCCAGCAGCCGAAATACAGGGCACACTGAAGCTTTCTTT	CASSRNTGHTEAFF
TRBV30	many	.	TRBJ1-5	TGTGCCTGGAATCAAGGGGGATCAGGTCAGCCCCAGCATTTT	CAWNQGGSGQPQHF
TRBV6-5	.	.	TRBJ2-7	TGTGCCAGCAGTTACCTCGTGGGGGCCGACTACAAGCAGTACTTC	CASSYLVGADYKQYF
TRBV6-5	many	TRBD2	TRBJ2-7	TGTGCCAGCAAACTGGGACTAGCGGGAGTTCACGAGCAGTACTTC	CASKLGLAGVHEQYF
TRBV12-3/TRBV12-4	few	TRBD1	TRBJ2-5	TGTGCCAGCAGTTACCTCGGGACAGGGAGGGAGACCCAGTACTTC	CASSYLGTGRETQYF
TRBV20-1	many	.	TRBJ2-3	TGCAGTGCCGTGTGGCTAGCCGGGACAGATACGCAGTATTTT	CSAVWLAGTDTQYF
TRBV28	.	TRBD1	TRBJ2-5	TGTGCCAGCAGTTCTCGTCGGGACAGGGGGCCGGAGACCCAGTACTTC	CASSSRRDRGPETQYF
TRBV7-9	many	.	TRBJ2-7	TGTGCCAGCAGCTTAGGTGGGGGAGGAGGCTACGAGCAGTACTTC	CASSLGGGGGYEQYF
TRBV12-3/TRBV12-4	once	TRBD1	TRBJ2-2	TGTGCCAGCAATCCGGGACAGGGGACCGGGGAGCTGTTTTTT	CASNPGQGTGELFF
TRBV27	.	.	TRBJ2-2	TGTGCCAGCAGTTCCCCCCCCAACACCGGGGAGCTGTTTTTT	CASSSPPNTGELFF
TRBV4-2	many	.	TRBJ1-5	TGTGCCAGCAGCCCTTCGTCAAGGGCGGGTATTCAGCCCCAGCATTTT	CASSPSSRAGIQPQHF
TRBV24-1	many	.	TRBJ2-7	TGTGCCACCAGTGGAGAGGGGAGCAACTACGGGGAGCAGTACTTC	CATSGEGSNYGEQYF
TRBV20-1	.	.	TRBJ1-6	TGCAGTGCCAGAAGTCGAACCTGGGACTATCCCGAATCACCCCTCCACTTT	CSARSRTWDYPESPLHF
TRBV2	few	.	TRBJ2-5	TGTGCCAGCAGTGATTTCTCACGGTCTCAAGAGACCCAGTACTTC	CASSDFSRSQETQYF
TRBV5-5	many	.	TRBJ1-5	TGTGCCAGCAGCTTGTGGGGTGACAATCAGCCCCAGCATTTT	CASSLWGDNQPQHF
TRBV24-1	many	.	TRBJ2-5	TGTGCCACCGGGCTTGGAGAGACCCAGTACTTC	CATGLGETQYF
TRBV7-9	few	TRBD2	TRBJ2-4	TGTGCCAGCAGCTTGCGGGGACTAGTTGAAAACATTCAGTACTTC	CASSLRGLVENIQYF
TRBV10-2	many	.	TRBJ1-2	TGCGCCAGCAGTGAGAGGGATTTGAGTGGCTACACCTTC	CASSERDLSGYTF
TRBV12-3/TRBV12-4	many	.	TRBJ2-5	TGTGCCAGCACCATGGGGGAGACCCAGTACTTC	CASTMGETQYF
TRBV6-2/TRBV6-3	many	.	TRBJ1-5	TGTGCCAGCAGTTACTGGGCCCACTATGGGGAAACCGACAATCAGCCCCAGCATTTT	CASSYWAHYGETDNQPQHF
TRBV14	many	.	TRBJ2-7	TGTGCCAGCAGCCTCCGGAGGGGGTCTATCTCCTACGAGCAGTACTTC	CASSLRRGSISYEQYF
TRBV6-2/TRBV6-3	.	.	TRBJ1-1	TGTGCCAGCAGTTCCCTTGGGGGCGTCACTGAAGCTTTCTTT	CASSSLGGVTEAFF
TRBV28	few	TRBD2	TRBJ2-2	TGTGCCAGCAGTTCGAGACTAGCGGTCCTCCCGAACACCGGGGAGCTGTTTTTT	CASSSRLAVLPNTGELFF
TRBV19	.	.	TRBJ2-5	TGTGCCAGCTCAGCGAGACAAGAGACCCAGTACTTC	CASSARQETQYF
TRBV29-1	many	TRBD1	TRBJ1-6	TGCAGCGCCGGGACAGATAATTCACCCCTCCACTTT	CSAGTDNSPLHF